The 24 T cell receptor beta chains presented below share a single source sample, sequenced in a study of blood T cell repertoires in COVID-19. Libraries were prepared by immunoSEQ multiplex PCR; TCRdb keeps only in-frame clonotypes and omits some of them. This sample has roughly 410,000 clones, with over 75% found just once. The material sequenced was peripheral blood. The receptors come from a woman in her sixties with COVID-19, enrolled during active disease.

The V gene is TRBV2, the J gene TRBJ1-1; the D is unclear. The CDR3 consists of 15 residues. In germline, CDR1 is SNHLY, CDR2 FYNNEI. Trimming pared 9 bases from V and 3 bases from J, leaving 20 bases between. DNA for the CDR3: TGTGCCAGTAAATCCGGGCGGGGAAGGGACACTGAAGCTTTCTTT. Its translation is CASKSGRGRDTEAFF.

The genes are TRBV5-1 and TRBJ2-3, with 9 bases fitting TRBD1. Trimming at V came to 4 bases and at J to 4 bases, leaving 7 bases not matched to a gene. Germline-derived CDR1 and CDR2 are SGHRS and YFSETQ. The CDR3 consists of 15 residues. CDR3 bases: TGCGCCAGCAGCCGAAGGGACAGGGACGCAGATACGCAGTATTTT. Translating gives CASSRRDRDADTQYF.

The table lists this clone with a count of one. This chain connects TRBV6-5 to TRBJ1-6, with D unresolved. V was trimmed by 4 bases and J by 7 bases, leaving 8 bases between them. The V gene's germline CDR1 is MNHEY and CDR2 SVGAGI. The CDR3 consists of 13 residues. CDR3 region: CASSLQKNSPLHF. The DNA for the CDR3 is TGTGCCAGCAGTTTACAGAAGAATTCACCCCTCCACTTT.

The chain carries TRBV5-1 and TRBJ1-4, with TRBD1 as a possible D gene (5 bases). The CDR3 has 14 amino acids. CDR1 and CDR2 (germline): SGHRS, YFSETQ. Trimming removed 4 bases from V and 3 bases from J, with 10 bases in between. CDR3 in amino acids: CASSQGRANEKLFF. For the CDR3, the DNA is TGCGCCAGCAGCCAGGGCCGTGCTAATGAAAAACTGTTTTTT.

V is TRBV5-1 and J is TRBJ2-1; 15 bases line up with TRBD2. The J segment lost 7 bases and the V segment lost 4 bases, leaving 9 bases of the junction unmatched. Germline values: CDR1 SGHRS, CDR2 YFSETQ. This CDR3 spans 17 amino acids. The CDR3 bases are TGCGCCAGCAGCCCTGGACTAGCGGGGGGGCCGGGGAATGAGCAGTTCTTC. This gives the protein CASSPGLAGGPGNEQFF.

This clone appeared a few times. The chain recombines TRBV5-4 with TRBJ2-7; 7 bases match TRBD2. The CDR3 sequence is 14 residues long. V was clipped by 3 bases and J by 2 bases; unmatched bases: 5. Germline V gene lookup returns CDR1 SGHNT and CDR2 YYREEE (reference sequence). The CDR3 DNA follows: TGTGCCAGCAGCTCGGACGGGACTACCTACGAGCAGTACTTC. Its protein product is CASSSDGTTYEQYF.

The chain uses TRBV28 and TRBJ1-2; a possible D gene is TRBD1 (6 bases). Trimming left V 6 bases short and J 6 bases short, with 17 bases between. Per germline, CDR1 MDHEN and CDR2 SYDVKM. The CDR3 loop spans 14 amino acids. The CDR3 here is CASRPAGGGDGYTF. The CDR3 DNA sequence: TGTGCCAGCAGACCCGCGGGGGGCGGCGATGGCTACACCTTC.

The chain has TRBV5-1 and TRBJ2-3; 7 nucleotides match TRBD1. CDR1 and CDR2 (germline): SGHRS, YFSETQ. V gave up 4 bases and J gave up 6 bases; unmatched junction bases: 8. The CDR3 has 14 amino acids. CDR3 amino acids: CASSPYQGEDTQYF. CDR3 sequence (DNA): TGCGCCAGCAGCCCTTATCAGGGGGAGGATACGCAGTATTTT.

The chain links TRBV6-5 to TRBJ1-6, with unresolved D. The germline CDR1 and CDR2 sequences are MNHEY and SVGAGI. The CDR3 runs 13 residues. Trimming stripped 4 bases from V and 9 bases from J, with 10 bases between. For the CDR3, the DNA is TGTGCCAGCAGTTTCCGGGTGCTTTCACCCCTCCACTTT. It yields the protein CASSFRVLSPLHF.

The genes are TRBV5-1 and TRBJ1-6, with D possibly matching TRBD1 (6 bases). CDR1 is SGHRS and CDR2 is YFSETQ in the germline V gene. The CDR3 consists of 18 residues. V was cut by 4 bases and J by 0 bases, with 17 bases left in between. CDR3 sequence: CASSVQFRGSSYNSPLHF. The CDR3 DNA follows: TGCGCCAGCAGCGTACAATTCAGGGGAAGCTCCTATAATTCACCCCTCCACTTT.

V is TRBV5-8 and J is TRBJ1-1; 7 nucleotides align to TRBD1. CDR3 length equals 15 residues. Germline V gene lookup returns CDR1 SGHTS and CDR2 YDEGEE. Trimming at V came to 4 bases and at J to 1 base, leaving 7 bases not matched to a gene. This CDR3 reads CASSRLDRTNTEAFF. The CDR3 DNA reads as TGTGCCAGCAGCCGTTTGGACAGGACGAACACTGAAGCTTTCTTT.

V gene TRBV6-5 combines with J gene TRBJ2-2; possible D gene TRBD2, 6 bases. Trimming cost V 8 bases and J 0 bases, with 10 bases left between them. This CDR3 comprises 14 residues. Germline V gene data show CDR1 as MNHEY and CDR2 as SVGAGI. CDR3 nucleotide sequence: TGTGCCAGCTGGAGGGGCGCGAACACCGGGGAGCTGTTTTTT. Amino acids: CASWRGANTGELFF.

The chain carries TRBV2 and TRBJ1-6; 10 bases are shared with TRBD1. The CDR3 has 12 amino acids. Germline CDR1 SNHLY, CDR2 FYNNEI. V was pared by 10 bases and J by 9 bases, with 3 bases of the junction left unmatched. The CDR3 is CATRQGASPLHF. Written as DNA, the CDR3 is TGTGCCACGCGACAGGGGGCTTCACCCCTCCACTTT. The complete variable domain, with remaining parts taken from reference TRBV2 and TRBJ1-6, reads EPEVTQTPSHQVTQMGQEVILRCVPISNHLYFYWYRQILGQKVEFLVSFYNNEISEKSEIFDDQFSVERPDGSNFTLKIRSTKLEDSAMYFCATRQGASPLHFGNGTRLTVT.

V and J are TRBV30 and TRBJ2-7, with 15 bases matching TRBD2. Germline CDR1 is GTSNPN and CDR2 is SVGIG (reference sequence). This CDR3 is built from 18 residues. With 5 bases clipped from V and 2 bases from J, the junction kept 13 bases outside the gene matches. CDR3 loop: CAWPGGRTSGGAPYEQYF. The CDR3 DNA reads as TGTGCCTGGCCCGGGGGGCGGACTAGCGGGGGGGCCCCCTACGAGCAGTACTTC.

The chain couples TRBV9 to TRBJ2-5; possibly TRBD2 for D (6 bases). V lost 4 bases and J 5 bases, leaving 24 bases between the germline ends. Germline V gene data show CDR1 as SGDLS and CDR2 as YYNGEE. The CDR3 loop spans 17 amino acids. The DNA of the CDR3 is TGTGCCAGCAGCCCAACCCCGGACTACCGGGTGGGGGAGACCCAGTACTTC. It codes for CASSPTPDYRVGETQYF.

The rearrangement links TRBV6-5 to TRBJ2-2; possibly TRBD2 for D (5 bases). The germline CDR1 and CDR2 sequences are MNHEY and SVGAGI. The ends were cut back, 6 bases at V and 10 bases at J, with 15 bases in the middle. The CDR3 spans 13 residues. CDR3 DNA: TGTGCCAGCAGCCCCCGTCGGGAAACGGAGCTGTTTTTT. The encoded protein is CASSPRRETELFF.

V is TRBV5-1 and J is TRBJ2-4, with D possibly being TRBD2 (6 bases). Per the germline V gene, CDR1 is SGHRS and CDR2 is YFSETQ. The CDR3 extends over 13 amino acids. Trimming took off 4 bases at V and 9 bases at J, with 14 bases between the two ends. The CDR3 DNA is TGCGCCAGCAGCACACTGGGGGGAGTCATTCAGTACTTC. Translated, it gives CASSTLGGVIQYF. The full variable domain, in which reference TRBV5-1 and TRBJ2-4 provide the parts outside the CDR3, is KAGVTQTPRYLIKTRGQQVTLSCSPISGHRSVSWYQQTPGQGLQFLFEYFSETQRNKGNFPGRFSGRQFSNSRSEMNVSTLELGDSALYLCASSTLGGVIQYFGAGTRLSVL.

V usage is TRBV9 and J usage is TRBJ2-2; 10 bases are a match to TRBD2. Per germline, CDR1 SGDLS and CDR2 YYNGEE. The CDR3 loop spans 19 amino acids. The trim removed 4 bases at V and 5 bases at J, leaving 17 bases unmatched. DNA for the CDR3: TGTGCCAGCAGCAAAAAATCAGGAGCTAGCGGGGGCCAGACCGGGGAGCTGTTTTTT. This gives the protein CASSKKSGASGGQTGELFF.

The V and J genes are TRBV19 and TRBJ1-5, with 8 bases identical to TRBD1. This CDR3 spans 16 amino acids. Trimming took 3 bases from V and 4 from J; bases not matched to a gene: 8. Germline assignment: CDR1 LNHDA and CDR2 SQIVND (reference sequence). The CDR3 bases are TGTGCCAGTAGTATGATGGCCGGGACAGGAAATCAGCCCCAGCATTTT. As protein: CASSMMAGTGNQPQHF.

In this sample, this clone turned up a few times. V usage is TRBV9 and J usage is TRBJ1-2; 9 positions match TRBD1. Germline V gene data show CDR1 as SGDLS and CDR2 as YYNGEE. V was pared by 0 bases and J by 6 bases, with 3 bases of the junction left unmatched. This CDR3 contains 14 residues. This CDR3 reads CASSVDRGRDGYTF. In DNA, the CDR3 is TGTGCCAGCAGCGTAGACAGGGGGCGAGATGGCTACACCTTC.

The chain links TRBV7-2 to TRBJ2-1; 8 bases agree with TRBD2. The V and J ends lost 9 bases and 3 bases, in that order; junction bases with no gene match: 7. Germline values: CDR1 SGHTA, CDR2 FQGNSA. This CDR3 is built from 14 residues. For the CDR3, the DNA is TGTGCCAGTTTAGCGGGGCTACTCTACAATGAGCAGTTCTTC. It specifies CASLAGLLYNEQFF.

The chain employs TRBV5-5 and TRBJ1-2; 7 nucleotides match TRBD1. The CDR3 is 13 residues long. Germline V lookup: CDR1 SGHKS, CDR2 YYEKEE (reference sequence). The junction had 4 bases not matched to a gene; V was cut back by 4 bases and J by 4 bases. CDR3 loop: CASSGDSFYGYTF. DNA of the CDR3: TGTGCCAGCAGCGGGGACAGCTTCTATGGCTACACCTTC.

In this sample, this clone turned up many times. This chain uses TRBV3-1 (or the pseudogene TRBV3-2) with TRBJ2-7; a possible D gene is TRBD1 (5 bases). The V end was cut by 4 bases, the J end by 2 bases, with 12 bases between. The CDR3 extends over 14 amino acids. The V gene's germline CDR1 is LGHDT and CDR2 YNNKEL (reference sequence). The CDR3 nucleotides are TGTGCCAGCAGCCCTCGACAGTATGCCTACGAGCAGTACTTC. Translated: CASSPRQYAYEQYF.

This chain joins TRBV5-1 and TRBJ2-1; TRBD1 matches at 9 bases. CDR1 SGHRS and CDR2 YFSETQ come from the germline V gene. The CDR3 contains 15 residues. The V gene end was trimmed by 2 bases and the J gene end by 4 bases; junction bases not matched to a gene: 4. CDR3 in DNA: TGCGCCAGCAGCTTTGCAGGACAGGGGTACAATGAGCAGTTCTTC. Amino acid sequence: CASSFAGQGYNEQFF.